These 3 T cell receptor beta chains originate from one sample sequenced in a study of human T cells and chemical hapten exposure. A single record per CDR3 protein comes from TCRdb applying MiXCR to the RACE reads. The data hold tens of thousands of distinct CDR3 sequences, with over 8% observed a single time. The sample's time point: pre-sensitization, week 0. Treatment specified: therapeutic diphenylcyclopropenone sensitization with weekly scalp DPC. The sample was whole blood, taken in connection with sensitization to the hapten diphenylcyclopropenone (DPC). The receptors derive from a woman in her 40s with alopecia areata. Some clones in this sample may be carry-over from other donors' samples.

This sequence joins TRBV9 and TRBJ2-5, with 9 bases fitting TRBD1. The germline CDR1 and CDR2 sequences are SGDLS and YYNGEE. The J segment lost 4 bases and the V segment lost 4 bases, leaving 8 bases of the junction unmatched. The CDR3 covers 15 residues. The CDR3 nucleotides are TGTGCCAGCAGCAAGAGGACAGGGGAGAGAGAGACCCAGTACTTC. Protein: CASSKRTGERETQYF.

This clonotype was seen only a few times. The rearrangement links TRBV19 to TRBJ2-5; D uncertain. The CDR3 covers 13 residues. Germline V gene sequence: CDR1 LNHDA, CDR2 SQIVND (reference sequence). V was shortened by 4 bases and J by 4 bases, with 10 bases between the two germline ends. This chain's CDR3 is CASSTPMAETQYF. Written as DNA, the CDR3 is TGTGCCAGTAGTACTCCTATGGCAGAGACCCAGTACTTC. The full variable domain, rest sourced from reference TRBV19 and TRBJ2-5, is DGGITQSPKYLFRKEGQNVTLSCEQNLNHDAMYWYRQDPGQGLRLIYYSQIVNDFQKGDIAEGYSVSREKKESFPLTVTSAQKNPTAFYLCASSTPMAETQYFGPGTRLLVL.

This clonotype was observed at least ten times. CDR3 nucleotide sequence: TGTGCCAGCAGCTCCGGGACAGGGGGCCCCTACGAGCAGTACTTC. Amino acids: CASSSGTGGPYEQYF. V is TRBV9 and J is TRBJ2-7, with 12 bases lining up with TRBD1. J gave up 2 bases and V 4 bases, and 4 bases lay outside the gene matches. This CDR3 region has 15 residues. Germline values: CDR1 SGDLS, CDR2 YYNGEE.